Presented here are 7 T cell receptor beta chains from one specimen sequenced in a study of tissue T cells after allogeneic stem cell transplantation. Some clones are missing from TCRdb's copy, which holds only in-frame ones; the method was immunoSEQ multiplex PCR. The sample lists over 7,000 clones; around a third were seen once. Specified time point: mouse harvest day 14 after allogeneic transplant. Mouse grafts combined 10^7 T-cell-depleted bone marrow cells with 10^6 splenic CD5+ T cells. The sample consisted of skin. The receptors were gathered from a female BALB/c mouse given C57BL/6 T cells with graft-versus-host disease after an allogeneic hematopoietic cell transplant.

Concerning this clone itself: Each gene name is a mouse one. The read halts 1 residue ahead of the CDR3 end, with the missing end drawn from the germline J gene. The J gene is TRBJ2-7, the V gene TRBV3; the match to TRBD1 covers 7 bases. Trimming took 1 base from V and 4 from J; bases not matched to a gene: 4. CDR1 is SNHLY and CDR2 is FYNGKV in the germline V gene (reference sequence). The CDR3 covers 14 residues. The part of the CDR3 DNA that was read is TGTGCCAGCAGCTTAGATCGCAGGGGGTATGAACAGTAC. It codes for CASSLDRRGYEQY. The complete CDR3 sequence is CASSLDRRGYEQYF.

About this clone: Each gene name is a mouse one. The CDR3 end is not reached by the read, which stops 1 residue before it; the germline J gene fills it in. The chain couples TRBV3 to TRBJ2-7; no clear D. The germline V and J ends were trimmed by 3 bases and 0 bases, with 6 bases remaining between them. This CDR3 is built from 13 residues. CDR1 is SNHLY and CDR2 is FYNGKV in the germline V gene (reference sequence). The sequenced part of the CDR3 DNA is TGTGCCAGCAGCTTCAGAAGCTCCTATGAACAGTAC. Its translation is CASSFRSSYEQY. The CDR3 as a whole reads CASSFRSSYEQYF.

Points on this clone: Mouse gene names apply. The read comes to an end 1 residue before the CDR3 does, leaving the germline J gene to fill in the end. This sequence joins TRBV26 and TRBJ2-3; D is unresolved. The V and J ends lost 2 bases and 1 base respectively, with 4 bases between them. CDR3 length: 13 amino acids. In germline, CDR1 is KGHPV, CDR2 FQNQEV (reference sequence). CDR3 loop: CASSLRGAETLYF. The part of the CDR3 DNA that was read is TGTGCCAGCAGTCTGAGGGGTGCAGAAACGCTGTAT.

This clone was observed a handful of times. The listed genes are named as in mouse. Read coverage stops 1 residue before the CDR3 terminus; the germline J gene supplies the remainder. The chain is built from TRBV26 and TRBJ2-1; possible D gene TRBD1, 5 bases. This CDR3 contains 13 residues. With 2 bases removed from V and 4 bases from J, the gap between germline ends came to 6 bases. Germline CDR1 and CDR2: KGHPV and FQNQEV (reference sequence). The CDR3 here is CASSLGQYAEQFF. The CDR3 bases that were read are TGTGCCAGCAGTCTGGGACAATATGCTGAGCAGTTC. The whole variable domain, remainder taken from reference TRBV26 and TRBJ2-1, is NSKVIQTPRYLVKGQGQKAKMRCIPEKGHPVVFWYQQNKNNEFKFLINFQNQEVLQQIDMTEKRFSAECPSNSPCSLEIQSSEAGDSALYLCASSLGQYAEQFFGPGTRLTVL.

In the case of this clone: Gene names denote mouse genes. The CDR3 goes on 1 residue after the read ends, and that part is filled in from the germline J gene. The J gene is TRBJ1-2, the V gene TRBV26, with TRBD1 matching over 9 bases. Germline-derived CDR1 and CDR2 are KGHPV and FQNQEV (reference sequence). With 5 bases clipped from V and 3 bases from J, the junction kept 1 base outside the gene matches. This CDR3 region has 13 residues. The sequenced CDR3 bases are TGTGCCAGCAGTTGGGACAGGGACTCCGACTACACC. Encoded protein: CASSWDRDSDYT. The whole CDR3 protein reads CASSWDRDSDYTF.

A remark on this clone: The gene names here belong to mouse. The read is 1 residue too short to cover the CDR3 end, so that end is filled in from the germline J gene. This sequence joins TRBV23 and TRBJ2-1; the D call TRBD2 from the table was never checked on the DNA. Germline V CDR1 and CDR2: KGHTA, FQNQQP. The CDR3 spans 15 residues. The CDR3: CSSSPGLGEYAEQFF. Incomplete CDR3 DNA: TGCTCCAGCAGTCCCGGACTGGGGGAGTATGCTGAGCAGTTC.

This clone occurred a few times. Gene labels here are mouse ones. The DNA ends 1 residue before the CDR3 does, and the rest of the CDR3 is filled in from the germline J gene. The rearrangement links TRBV26 to TRBJ1-1, with D uncertain. This CDR3 comprises 10 residues. The V gene lost 4 bases and the J gene lost 8 bases, with 5 bases spanning the gap. Germline V gives CDR1 KGHPV, CDR2 FQNQEV (reference sequence). The CDR3 here is CASSRREVFF. Partial CDR3 DNA: TGTGCCAGCAGTCGGCGGGAAGTCTTC.